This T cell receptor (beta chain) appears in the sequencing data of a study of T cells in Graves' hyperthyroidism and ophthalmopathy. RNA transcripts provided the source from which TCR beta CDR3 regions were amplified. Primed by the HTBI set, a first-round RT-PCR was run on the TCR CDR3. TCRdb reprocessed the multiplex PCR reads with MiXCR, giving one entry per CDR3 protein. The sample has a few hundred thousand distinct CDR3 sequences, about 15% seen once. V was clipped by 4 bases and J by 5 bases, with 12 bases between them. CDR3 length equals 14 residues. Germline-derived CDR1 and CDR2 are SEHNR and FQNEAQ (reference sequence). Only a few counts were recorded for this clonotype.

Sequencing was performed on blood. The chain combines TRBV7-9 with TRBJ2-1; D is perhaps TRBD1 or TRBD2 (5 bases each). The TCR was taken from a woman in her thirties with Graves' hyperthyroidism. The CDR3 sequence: CASSSTGANNEQFF. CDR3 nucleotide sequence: TGTGCCAGCAGCTCTACCGGGGCGAACAATGAGCAGTTCTTC.